The present T cell receptor (beta chain) was sequenced within a study of Graves' ophthalmopathy and Graves' hyperthyroidism. Findings of the study overall: Blood samples also showed most expanded thyroid clonotypes exceeding 0.001 frequency.

This clonotype was seen a few times. The antigen remains undetermined. The V end lost 6 bases, the J end lost 0 bases, and 12 bases lay between the germline ends. CDR3 size: 15 residues. The germline gives CDR1 SGHAT, CDR2 FQDESV (reference sequence). For donors with ophthalmopathy, the disease showed moderate-to-severe activity, reached CAS ≥3 and NOSPECS ≥4, and had lasted under 3 months. Amplification of TCR beta CDR3 regions used RNA transcripts. The library came from an HTBI-primed first-round RT-PCR and a second-round multiplex PCR. A single record per CDR3 protein comes from TCRdb applying MiXCR to the multiplex PCR reads. Among fewer than 600,000 distinct CDR3 sequences listed, 13% to 15% were seen once.

This TCR was sampled from a woman between 25 and 40 years old with Graves' ophthalmopathy. This chain links TRBV11-1 with TRBJ2-4; TRBD1 might be the D (5 bases). Source material: blood. DNA for the CDR3: TGTGCCAGCAGTTCCACAGGAATAGCCAAAAACATTCAGTACTTC. It encodes CASSSTGIAKNIQYF. The whole variable domain, remainder taken from reference TRBV11-1 and TRBJ2-4, is EAEVAQSPRYKITEKSQAVAFWCDPISGHATLYWYRQILGQGPELLVQFQDESVVDDSQLPKDRFSAERLKGVDSTLKIQPAELGDSAMYLCASSSTGIAKNIQYFGAGTRLSVL.